Listed below are T cell receptor beta chains from one sample, sequenced in a study of OX40 agonist ivuxolimab in advanced cancers. The assay was immunoSEQ multiplex PCR, and TCRdb's table has in-frame clones only and misses some. The table includes tens of thousands of clones, about 94% detected once. The specimen comprised CD4+ or CD8+ T cells sorted from blood, sampled in a trial of the OX40 agonist ivuxolimab. The receptors here all came from an adult with an advanced solid tumor such as melanoma, head and neck, liver or kidney cancer. Each CDR3 is given with its conserved first and last residue. The D gene is left open where the match is weak. Clone size is not always given. Where it is, it says once, few, many or a class for expanded clones.

cdr3_nt	cdr3_aa	d_call	v_call	clone_size	j_call
TGTGCCAGCAGCTCGTCTAGCGGGACTAGCGGATCCTACGAGCAGTACTTC	CASSSSSGTSGSYEQYF	TRBD2	TRBV7-9	few	TRBJ2-7
TGTGCCAGCAGCGTAGAAAATTTGAGGGATACGCAGTATTTT	CASSVENLRDTQYF	NA	TRBV9	NA	TRBJ2-3
TGTGCCAGCAGCTACACAGGGGGCGCAGATACGCAGTATTTT	CASSYTGGADTQYF	TRBD1	TRBV7-6	NA	TRBJ2-3
TGTGCCAGCAGTGTGGGATACTCAGAGGGTTCACCCCTCCACTTT	CASSVGYSEGSPLHF	NA	TRBV6-1	NA	TRBJ1-6
TGTGCCAGCAGGCCCAAGGATAGGGGATGGGAGAAAGGAGCTTTCTTT	CASRPKDRGWEKGAFF	NA	TRBV7-9	NA	TRBJ1-1
TGTGCCAGCAGTTATAGCGGGAGTAGGGAGACCCAGTACTTC	CASSYSGSRETQYF	TRBD2	TRBV27	NA	TRBJ2-5
TGTGCCAGCAGTTTACCCCCCGGGGAGCTGTTTTTT	CASSLPPGELFF	NA	TRBV27	NA	TRBJ2-2
TGTGCCAGCAGCACTACAGGGATTAGCAATCAGCCCCAGCATTTT	CASSTTGISNQPQHF	NA	TRBV9	NA	TRBJ1-5
TGTGCCAGCAGCTTAGGACAGGGGGACGGCGAGCAGTGCTTC	CASSLGQGDGEQCF	TRBD1	TRBV7-6	NA	TRBJ2-7
TGCGCCAGCAGCTTGGAGGGACAGCACACAGATACGCAGTATTTT	CASSLEGQHTDTQYF	TRBD1	TRBV5-1	few	TRBJ2-3
TGTGCCAGCAGGGAGACAGGGTTCAACACTGAAGCTTTCTTT	CASRETGFNTEAFF	TRBD1	TRBV2	NA	TRBJ1-1
TGTGCCAGCAGCGCAGGGGCCTGGGCTGAAGCTTTCTTT	CASSAGAWAEAFF	NA	TRBV6-6	NA	TRBJ1-1
TGTGCCAGCAGCTTGGGCGGGGGGGGATACAATGAGCAGTTCTTC	CASSLGGGGYNEQFF	TRBD2	TRBV5-4	once	TRBJ2-1
TGTGCCAGCAGCTTAGGGGCGGGAGCGGGGGAGCAGTACTTC	CASSLGAGAGEQYF	TRBD2	TRBV7-2	NA	TRBJ2-7
TGTGCCAGCAGTGATGGGGGAGTGGGGCCAACCGGGGAGCTGTTTTTT	CASSDGGVGPTGELFF	NA	TRBV6-1	NA	TRBJ2-2
TGTGCCACCAGCGGGGTTAACAGGGGGCGTCTATATTTT	CATSGVNRGRLYF	TRBD1	TRBV15	NA	TRBJ1-3
TGTGCCAGTAGTATCACCGGGACTAGCATCGACGAGCAGTACTTC	CASSITGTSIDEQYF	TRBD2	TRBV19	NA	TRBJ2-7
TGTGCCAGCAGCAAAGACAGGTCCTTACCCACCTACGAGCAGTACTTC	CASSKDRSLPTYEQYF	NA	TRBV21-1	NA	TRBJ2-7
TGTGCCAGCAGTCCCCGTAGTAGCGGGAGTCCAGCAGATACGCAGTATTTT	CASSPRSSGSPADTQYF	TRBD2	TRBV27	NA	TRBJ2-3
TGCGCCAGCAGCCAAGGGGGAGGGGCCAACACTGAAGCTTTCTTT	CASSQGGGANTEAFF	NA	TRBV4-3	once	TRBJ1-1
TGTGCCAGCAGTTACTCGGGAGGGGAAACTGAAGCTTTCTTT	CASSYSGGETEAFF	NA	TRBV6-5	NA	TRBJ1-1
TGTGCCAGTAGAATGGGACAGACCTACGAGCAGTACTTC	CASRMGQTYEQYF	TRBD1	TRBV19	NA	TRBJ2-7
TGCGCCAGCAGCCAAGATAGAATGGCGGGGGGCCGAGGATTCTTC	CASSQDRMAGGRGFF	TRBD2	TRBV4-1	NA	TRBJ2-1
TGCGCCAGCAGCCAAGTGAGACAGGGGAGCTACGAGCAGTACTTC	CASSQVRQGSYEQYF	TRBD1	TRBV4-3	NA	TRBJ2-7
TGTGCCATCAGTGCAGGGAACTCACCCCTCCACTTT	CAISAGNSPLHF	NA	TRBV10-3	NA	TRBJ1-6
TGTGCCAGCAGTTTATCCGGGGGTGGCGGGAGAGACGGCAATGAGCAGTTCTTC	CASSLSGGGGRDGNEQFF	TRBD2	TRBV27	once	TRBJ2-1
TGTGCCAGCAGCCCCAGGGGCTCCACCGGGGAGCTGTTTTTT	CASSPRGSTGELFF	NA	TRBV11-3	NA	TRBJ2-2
TGCGCCAGCAGCGTCACCGGGACAGGGGCCAATGAGCAGTTCTTC	CASSVTGTGANEQFF	TRBD1	TRBV5-1	NA	TRBJ2-1
TGTGCCAGCAGCGACGGCGGGACGGCCCAGTACTTC	CASSDGGTAQYF	NA	TRBV9	NA	TRBJ2-5
TGTGCCAGCCATGGAGGGAACTCCTACGAGCAGTACTTC	CASHGGNSYEQYF	NA	TRBV27	once	TRBJ2-7
TGTGCCAGTACTCTTGGGGCAGGGGGGAACACTGAAGCTTTCTTT	CASTLGAGGNTEAFF	TRBD1	TRBV19	NA	TRBJ1-1
TGTGCCAGCTCACCACCGACGACAGGGGGCGATGAGCAGTTCTTC	CASSPPTTGGDEQFF	TRBD1	TRBV18	NA	TRBJ2-1
TGTGCCAGCAGACGCCGCGATGCATCACCCTACGAGCAGTACTTC	CASRRRDASPYEQYF	NA	TRBV6-5	NA	TRBJ2-7
TGTGCCAGCAGCTTAGATCGGGGCAGGACTGTAAATGAGCAGTTCTTC	CASSLDRGRTVNEQFF	NA	TRBV11-2	NA	TRBJ2-1
TGTGCCAGCGGGAACACCGGGGAGCTGTTTTTT	CASGNTGELFF	NA	TRBV9	NA	TRBJ2-2
TGTGCCAGCACCCGACTGTTAAATGAGCAGTTCTTC	CASTRLLNEQFF	NA	TRBV13	NA	TRBJ2-1
TGCAGCGGACTAGAGGGAAGGGGGTTACGGGCCCCGGGCCATACGCAGTATTTT	CSGLEGRGLRAPGHTQYF	NA	TRBV29-1	NA	TRBJ2-3